The 8 T cell receptor beta chains in this list originate from one sample, sequenced in a study of CD8+ T cells in alopecia areata. Treatment meaning: oral pan-JAK inhibitor, 5-10 mg twice daily. cDNA serving as the sequencing template came from extracted, reverse transcribed RNA. Clones were read by immunoSEQ multiplex PCR, and TCRdb kept only the in-frame ones, dropping some. This sample yields about 140,000 clones, of which 85% to 90% are seen a single time; approximately 13% belongs to the top ten. The source was CD8+ T cells sorted from blood, collected at week 4, from a patient treated with tofacitinib. The receptors originated from a human donor with alopecia areata.

This chain joins TRBV29-1 and TRBJ2-1; D might be TRBD2 (6 bases). CDR3 length: 18 amino acids. V was clipped by 3 bases and J by 4 bases, with 25 bases between them. From germline, CDR1 is SQVTM and CDR2 ANQGSEA. CDR3 residues: CSVESATIRRGGYNEQFF. CDR3 in DNA: TGCAGCGTTGAGTCGGCTACGATTAGGCGTGGGGGGTACAATGAGCAGTTCTTC.

V and J are TRBV2 and TRBJ2-1; a possible D gene is TRBD2 (6 bases). Trimming removed 10 bases at V and 5 bases at J, with 15 bases between. Germline assignment: CDR1 SNHLY and CDR2 FYNNEI. The CDR3 spans 13 residues. The CDR3 region is CATERANNNEQFF. CDR3 nucleotide sequence: TGTGCCACCGAGCGGGCGAACAACAATGAGCAGTTCTTC. The full variable domain, rest sourced from reference TRBV2 and TRBJ2-1, is EPEVTQTPSHQVTQMGQEVILRCVPISNHLYFYWYRQILGQKVEFLVSFYNNEISEKSEIFDDQFSVERPDGSNFTLKIRSTKLEDSAMYFCATERANNNEQFFGPGTRLTVL.

This chain joins TRBV6-5 and TRBJ2-1, with D unresolved. CDR3 length equals 13 residues. V was shortened by 5 bases and J by 4 bases, with 9 bases between the two germline ends. Germline loops: CDR1 MNHEY, CDR2 SVGAGI. Written as DNA, the CDR3 is TGTGCCAGCAGTCTAGACGTATACAATGAGCAGTTCTTC. Amino acids: CASSLDVYNEQFF.

The CDR3 spells CAISESEASVWSGSYNEQFF. The CDR3 region has the DNA TGTGCCATCAGTGAGTCGGAGGCTTCGGTCTGGTCCGGATCCTACAATGAGCAGTTCTTC. The V and J genes are TRBV10-3 and TRBJ2-1, with a tentative D call TRBD2 (5 bases). V lost 0 bases, J lost 1 base, and 22 bases lay in between. This CDR3 is 20 amino acids long. CDR1 and CDR2 (germline): ENHRY, SYGVKD.

V is TRBV7-9 and J is TRBJ2-3; D tentatively fits TRBD1 or TRBD2 (7 bases each). This CDR3 has 17 residues. Germline-derived CDR1 and CDR2 are SEHNR and FQNEAQ (reference sequence). V lost 5 bases and J 3 bases, leaving 21 bases between the germline ends. The CDR3 loop reads CASSPPGGGVETDTQYF. Here the CDR3 DNA reads TGTGCCAGCAGCCCACCAGGGGGGGGAGTGGAGACAGATACGCAGTATTTT.

The chain combines TRBV27 with TRBJ2-1, with 7 bases that match TRBD2. CDR1 is MNHEY and CDR2 is SMNVEV in the germline V gene (reference sequence). V lost 0 bases, J lost 12 bases, and 11 bases stayed unmatched. This CDR3 contains 15 residues. The CDR3 bases are TGTGCCAGCAGTTTATCAGGCGGGAGCTACCCTGGGCAGTTCTTC. This codes for CASSLSGGSYPGQFF.

The rearrangement links TRBV29-1 to TRBJ2-2, with D possibly matching TRBD1 (5 bases). The CDR3 runs to 13 residues. V gave up 7 bases and J gave up 1 base, with 10 bases separating them. Germline V lookup: CDR1 SQVTM, CDR2 ANQGSEA. The CDR3 reads CSGNQGNTGELFF. The CDR3 nucleotides are TGCAGCGGTAATCAGGGGAACACCGGGGAGCTGTTTTTT.

The V gene is TRBV27, the J gene TRBJ2-1; 14 bases map to TRBD2. V lost 8 bases, J lost 10 bases, and 10 bases stayed unmatched. Germline-derived CDR1 and CDR2 are MNHEY and SMNVEV (reference sequence). This CDR3 spans 15 amino acids. The CDR3: CASSRLAGGPGEQFF. The CDR3 coding sequence is TGTGCCAGCTCGCGACTAGCGGGAGGGCCGGGAGAGCAGTTCTTC.